Each of the 26 T cell receptor beta chains below was sequenced from the same sample in a study of blood T cell repertoires in COVID-19. Sequenced by immunoSEQ multiplex PCR; TCRdb stores in-frame clones only, minus some. The sample yields 210,000 or so clones, approximately 78% seen once. The sample was peripheral blood. The receptor source for this set is a woman aged 80 or over with acute or convalescent COVID-19.

This clone was detected only a few times. This chain joins TRBV6-2 or TRBV6-3 and TRBJ2-7, with D perhaps TRBD1 (5 bases). CDR3 length: 14 amino acids. V lost 6 bases, J lost 6 bases, and 18 bases lay in between. Germline-derived CDR1 and CDR2 are MNHEY and SVGEGT. CDR3 sequence reads: CASSLADRGSEQYF. The CDR3 DNA follows: TGTGCCAGCAGCCTCGCAGATAGGGGTTCCGAGCAGTACTTC.

V is TRBV7-3 and J is TRBJ1-2, with 7 bases identical to TRBD1. Germline V gene sequence: CDR1 SGHTA, CDR2 FQGTGA. This CDR3 spans 13 amino acids. The trim removed 3 bases at V and 8 bases at J, leaving 6 bases unmatched. For the CDR3, the DNA is TGTGCCAGCAGCTTCGACAGGGTATCCGGCTACACCTTC. Translated, it gives CASSFDRVSGYTF.

This clone has more than one count but fewer than ten. The chain recombines TRBV6-5 with TRBJ2-7, with TRBD2 matching 7 bases. CDR3 length: 13 amino acids. Germline CDR1 is MNHEY and CDR2 is SVGAGI. The V segment lost 6 bases and the J segment 3 bases; nucleotides outside the gene matches: 5. The CDR3: CASSLGGSYEQYF. The CDR3 nucleotides are TGTGCCAGCAGCCTAGGCGGGAGCTACGAGCAGTACTTC.

This clone was seen only a few times. The chain's CDR3 is CASSPLGGSEQYF. CDR3 nucleotides: TGTGCCAGCAGCCCTCTAGGGGGAAGCGAGCAGTACTTC. The V call is TRBV11-1, the J call TRBJ2-7; tentatively, D is TRBD1 (6 bases). V was clipped by 5 bases and J by 6 bases, with 14 bases between them. This CDR3 region has 13 residues. The germline gives CDR1 SGHAT, CDR2 FQDESV (reference sequence).

This clone was observed a handful of times. The chain uses TRBV7-6 and TRBJ1-3; D ambiguous. The CDR3 contains 15 residues. The germline CDR1 and CDR2 sequences are SGHVS and FNYEAQ. Deletions cut 1 base from V and 2 bases from J, with 9 bases between. The CDR3 nucleotides are TGTGCCAGCAGCTTAGATGGGAGTGCTGGAAACACCATATATTTT. It is translated as CASSLDGSAGNTIYF.

This clone has only a few counts. The V gene is TRBV4-2, the J gene TRBJ1-2; D not certain. CDR3 size: 14 residues. Trimming left V 1 base short and J 2 bases short, with 8 bases between. Germline assignment: CDR1 LGHNA and CDR2 YNFKEQ. CDR3 nucleotide sequence: TGTGCCAGCAGCCAAGGGTGGGAGAACTATGGCTACACCTTC. Amino acids: CASSQGWENYGYTF.

The V gene is TRBV30, the J gene TRBJ1-2; 9 bases agree with TRBD1. The germline V gene has CDR1 GTSNPN and CDR2 SVGIG (reference sequence). The V and J ends lost 4 bases and 2 bases, in that order; junction bases with no gene match: 8. The CDR3 is 15 residues long. The DNA for the CDR3 is TGTGCCTGGACTTTCGCCGGGACAGGGAACTATGGCTACACCTTC. Translated: CAWTFAGTGNYGYTF.

The chain is built from TRBV18 and TRBJ2-2, with 11 positions matching TRBD2. V was clipped by 0 bases and J by 0 bases; unmatched bases: 6. Germline values: CDR1 KGHSH, CDR2 LQKENI. The CDR3 consists of 19 residues. The CDR3 DNA reads TGTGCCAGCTCACCACCGGGGCTAGCGGGAGGCGCGAACACCGGGGAGCTGTTTTTT. Residues: CASSPPGLAGGANTGELFF.

This chain links TRBV19 with TRBJ2-7; TRBD2 aligns across 11 bases. The CDR3 covers 15 residues. V shed 5 bases and J 1 base; nucleotides not matched to a gene: 4. Germline V CDR1 and CDR2: LNHDA, SQIVND (reference sequence). CDR3 nucleotide sequence: TGTGCCAGTAGTCCGACTAGCGGGATATCCTACGAGCAGTACTTC. Protein: CASSPTSGISYEQYF.

The V gene is TRBV18, the J gene TRBJ2-1; 7 bases agree with TRBD2. V gave up 2 bases and J gave up 4 bases; unmatched junction bases: 8. Germline V gene data show CDR1 as KGHSH and CDR2 as LQKENI. The CDR3 length is 16 residues. The chain's CDR3 is CASSPNSGNSYNEQFF. CDR3 bases: TGTGCCAGCTCACCAAACAGCGGGAATAGTTACAATGAGCAGTTCTTC.

This clone came up once. This chain links TRBV7-2 with TRBJ1-4; D is possibly TRBD1 (5 bases). This CDR3 has 13 amino acids. In germline, CDR1 is SGHTA, CDR2 FQGNSA. Trimming took 8 bases from V and 5 from J, leaving 12 bases between them. CDR3 DNA sequence: TGTGCCAGCGGCCGGGGGAGGAATGAAAAACTGTTTTTT. Protein product: CASGRGRNEKLFF. The whole variable domain, remainder taken from reference TRBV7-2 and TRBJ1-4, is GAGVSQSPSNKVTEKGKDVELRCDPISGHTALYWYRQSLGQGLEFLIYFQGNSAPDKSGLPSDRFSAERTGGSVSTLTIQRTQQEDSAVYLCASGRGRNEKLFFGSGTQLSVL.

The gene calls are TRBV6-4 and TRBJ2-2; D is perhaps TRBD2 (6 bases). With 4 bases removed from V and 0 bases from J, the gap between germline ends came to 12 bases. The V gene's germline CDR1 is MRHNA and CDR2 SNTAGT. CDR3 size: 16 residues. The CDR3 DNA sequence: TGTGCCAGCAGTGTGGAGGGAGGCTCGAACACCGGGGAGCTGTTTTTT. Its translation: CASSVEGGSNTGELFF.

The gene calls are TRBV11-3 and TRBJ2-3; D is perhaps TRBD2 (6 bases). With 3 bases removed from V and 1 base from J, the gap between germline ends came to 11 bases. CDR3 length equals 15 residues. Germline V gene sequence: CDR1 SGHNT, CDR2 YENEEA. The CDR3 bases are TGTGCCAGCAGCTTCGGAGGGCTCGGCACAGATACGCAGTATTTT. Encoded protein: CASSFGGLGTDTQYF.

This rearrangement joins TRBV5-1 to TRBJ2-7, with 8 bases that match TRBD2. The V segment lost 4 bases and the J segment 2 bases; nucleotides outside the gene matches: 5. Germline-derived CDR1 and CDR2 are SGHRS and YFSETQ. The CDR3 spans 14 residues. CDR3 residues: CASSTTSGTYEQYF. In DNA form, the CDR3 reads TGCGCCAGCAGCACAACTAGCGGAACCTACGAGCAGTACTTC.

This sequence joins TRBV7-9 and TRBJ2-1; 8 bases fit TRBD2. The CDR3 runs 14 residues. Germline CDR1 is SEHNR and CDR2 is FQNEAQ (reference sequence). V was clipped by 6 bases and J by 4 bases; unmatched bases: 5. CDR3 in amino acids: CASSKTSVYNEQFF. CDR3 DNA: TGTGCCAGCAGTAAGACTAGCGTGTACAATGAGCAGTTCTTC.

This sequence joins TRBV5-1 and TRBJ2-2, with TRBD2 identical over 10 bases. With V trimmed by 3 bases and J by 7 bases, 6 bases remained unmatched. This CDR3 has 15 residues. Germline loops: CDR1 SGHRS, CDR2 YFSETQ. CDR3 in DNA: TGCGCCAGCAGCTCTCTAGCGGGAGTAGGCGGGGAGCTGTTTTTT. It encodes CASSSLAGVGGELFF.

The rearrangement joins TRBV27 to TRBJ1-1, with TRBD1 identical over 7 bases. Germline assignment: CDR1 MNHEY and CDR2 SMNVEV (reference sequence). J was trimmed by 6 bases and V by 5 bases; bases with no gene match: 6. The CDR3 extends over 13 amino acids. CDR3 nucleotide sequence: TGTGCCAGCAGTCCCTCACAGGGGTCTGAAGCTTTCTTT. This gives the protein CASSPSQGSEAFF.

V and J are TRBV20-1 and TRBJ2-1; TRBD2 agrees at 8 bases. J lost 4 bases, V lost 3 bases, and 5 bases had no gene match. Germline CDR1 DFQATT, CDR2 SNEGSKA (reference sequence). The CDR3 is made up of 14 amino acids. CDR3 sequence: CSASGLAGYNEQFF. CDR3 sequence (DNA): TGCAGTGCTAGTGGTCTAGCGGGTTACAATGAGCAGTTCTTC.

The chain joins TRBV5-8 to TRBJ2-5; 10 nucleotides align to TRBD1. Germline CDR1 reads SGHTS; CDR2 reads YDEGEE. The CDR3 runs to 17 residues. V gave up 1 base and J gave up 1 base; unmatched junction bases: 7. The CDR3 protein is CASSLYGQGGAQETQYF. Here the CDR3 DNA reads TGTGCCAGCAGCTTGTACGGACAGGGGGGAGCCCAAGAGACCCAGTACTTC.

This clone showed up just a few times. This chain uses TRBV19 with TRBJ2-1; no firm D call. The CDR3 consists of 13 residues. CDR1 and CDR2 (germline): LNHDA, SQIVND (reference sequence). V was shortened by 1 base and J by 5 bases, with 6 bases between the two germline ends. CDR3 sequence: CASSIGNDNEQFF. In DNA, the CDR3 is TGTGCCAGTAGTATAGGTAATGACAATGAGCAGTTCTTC.

The V and J genes are TRBV27 and TRBJ1-1; D gene uncertain. Germline CDR1 reads MNHEY; CDR2 reads SMNVEV (reference sequence). CDR3 length: 12 residues. The V end was cut by 3 bases, the J end by 7 bases, with 9 bases between. The CDR3 DNA reads as TGTGCCAGCAGTTTGTTCCCCGGTGAAGCTTTCTTT. The encoded protein is CASSLFPGEAFF.

The chain employs TRBV12-3 or TRBV12-4 and TRBJ2-7; possible D gene TRBD1, 6 bases. Trimming shortened V by 6 bases and J by 6 bases, and 15 bases separated the two germline ends. This CDR3 has 13 amino acids. This CDR3 reads CASSHGQTREQYF. The CDR3 DNA reads TGTGCCAGCAGCCATGGACAGACCCGCGAGCAGTACTTC.

The table lists this clone with a few counts. This chain joins TRBV19 and TRBJ1-2; perhaps TRBD1 as D (5 bases). The V gene lost 3 bases and the J gene lost 8 bases, with 19 bases spanning the gap. The CDR3 runs 15 residues. Germline loops: CDR1 LNHDA, CDR2 SQIVND (reference sequence). CDR3 residues: CASSINLGQGGGYTF. CDR3 DNA: TGTGCCAGTAGTATTAACTTAGGCCAGGGAGGAGGCTACACCTTC.

The chain carries TRBV6-4 and TRBJ1-1, with D possibly matching TRBD1 (5 bases). The CDR3 extends over 13 amino acids. The germline gives CDR1 MRHNA, CDR2 SNTAGT. V was cut by 8 bases and J by 0 bases, with 10 bases left in between. Here the CDR3 DNA reads TGTGCCAGCTCCCAGACAGTGAACACTGAAGCTTTCTTT. Its protein is CASSQTVNTEAFF.

The chain couples TRBV30 to TRBJ1-4; D call uncertain. The V and J ends lost 0 bases and 5 bases respectively, with 10 bases between them. CDR1 and CDR2 from the germline V gene are GTSNPN and SVGIG (reference sequence). The CDR3 covers 14 residues. As DNA, the CDR3 is TGTGCCTGGAGTGTAGTCCGGGGAAATGAAAAACTGTTTTTT. Translated, it gives CAWSVVRGNEKLFF.

This chain joins TRBV19 and TRBJ2-3; D ambiguous. Per germline, CDR1 LNHDA and CDR2 SQIVND (reference sequence). The ends were cut back, 5 bases at V and 3 bases at J, with 12 bases in the middle. The CDR3 extends over 14 amino acids. The CDR3 nucleotides are TGTGCCAGTAGTCCCGTTCTCCGGACAGATACGCAGTATTTT. The encoded protein is CASSPVLRTDTQYF.